This TCR beta chain stems from a study of T-cell reconstitution after alpha-beta-depleted transplantation in children. Preparation of the TCRbeta library was carried out with unique molecular identifiers. One entry per CDR3 protein results from TCRdb running MiXCR on the PCR reads. This table holds 190,000 or so distinct CDR3 sequences, about 6.3% found once. The sample holds many counts of this clonotype. Germline trimming cut 0 bases from V and 0 bases from J; bases unmatched to any gene: 8. Germline V gene sequence: CDR1 LNHNV, CDR2 YYDKDF (reference sequence). The CDR3 is made up of 17 amino acids.

This chain uses TRBV15 with TRBJ2-7, with TRBD1 identical over 7 bases. The receptor was isolated from a human donor who donated a stem cell graft to a child with Wiskott-Aldrich syndrome. The source material was PBMCs from the stem cell graft donor, sampled from the stem cell graft. CDR3 region: CATSRDLTTGTSYEQYV. The DNA for the CDR3 is TGTGCCACCAGCAGAGATTTAACGACAGGGACCTCCTACGAGCAGTACGTC.